The present TCR beta chain was sequenced within a study of cytomegalovirus exposure and HLA in healthy donors. Study at large: Unique TCRs numbering some 77 million, obtained from HLA-typed donors, made up an early data release. The study's findings and limits: Trimming of TCR beta V- and J-genes showed a link, identified in a later analysis, to a missense DCLRE1C variant. The authors listed over 150 TCR beta chains as cytomegalovirus-associated.

Comments on this clone: The antigen is unknown.

PCR was performed using 60 Vbeta and 13 Jbeta primers. Generated by immunoSEQ multiplex PCR, the TCRdb table keeps only in-frame clones and is missing some. This repertoire shows about 120,000 clones, more than 65% found once; its top ten account for around 3.9%. CDR3 length: 17 amino acids. The V gene's germline CDR1 is SGDLS and CDR2 YYNGEE. Trimming cost V 0 bases and J 7 bases, with 19 bases left between them. This donor lacks a recorded CMV serostatus. This clonotype originated in a human donor in good health. Sequencing was carried out using PBMCs. This chain links TRBV9 with TRBJ2-2, with D tentatively TRBD1 (6 bases). The CDR3 DNA reads as TGTGCCAGCAGCGTAGCAACCCAGGGGCAGGGGTTCGGGGAGCTGTTTTTT. Translation gives CASSVATQGQGFGELFF. The full variable domain, its missing parts supplied by reference TRBV9 and TRBJ2-2, is DSGVTQTPKHLITATGQRVTLRCSPRSGDLSVYWYQQSLDQGLQFLIQYYNGEERAKGNILERFSAQQFPDLHSELNLSSLELGDSALYFCASSVATQGQGFGELFFGEGSRLTVL.